This T cell receptor (beta chain) came from a study of blood T cell repertoires in COVID-19. Produced via immunoSEQ multiplex PCR; TCRdb's table is partial and in-frame only. This table holds tens of thousands of clones, 85% to 90% found once. V shed 9 bases, J shed 7 bases, and the junction held 9 bases outside the gene matches. The CDR3 totals 15 residues. Germline V lookup: CDR1 LNHDA, CDR2 SQIVND (reference sequence). This clone was counted a few times. The specimen sequenced was peripheral blood. This receptor was identified in a man aged 55 to 70 with acute or convalescent COVID-19. This rearrangement joins TRBV19 to TRBJ1-6; 10 nucleotides agree with TRBD1. The CDR3 nucleotides read TGTGCCAGCGCTTCGGGACAGGGGAAGAATTCACCCCTCCACTTT. Amino acids: CASASGQGKNSPLHF. The full variable domain, with the rest looked up from reference TRBV19 and TRBJ1-6, is DGGITQSPKYLFRKEGQNVTLSCEQNLNHDAMYWYRQDPGQGLRLIYYSQIVNDFQKGDIAEGYSVSREKKESFPLTVTSAQKNPTAFYLCASASGQGKNSPLHFGNGTRLTVT.